The 12 T cell receptor beta chains in this list originate from one sample, sequenced in a study of memory CD4+ T cells and cytomegalovirus serostatus. Only in-frame clones appear in the TCRdb table, and some are missing; sequencing was by immunoSEQ multiplex PCR. The sample yields over 35,000 clones, around 84% seen once. The sort gate was single viable CD3+CD4+CD8-CD45RO+ cells for memory CD4+ T cells. The sequenced material came from memory CD4+ T cells from blood. These receptors came from an adult in good health and CMV-seronegative.

This rearrangement joins TRBV6-5 to TRBJ1-6; D gene ambiguous. V shed 8 bases and J shed 0 bases, with 2 bases lying between them. The V gene's germline CDR1 is MNHEY and CDR2 SVGAGI. The CDR3 consists of 12 residues. CDR3 sequence reads: CASRSYNSPLHF. The CDR3 nucleotides read TGTGCCAGCCGCTCCTATAATTCACCCCTCCACTTT.

On this clone: One end of the junction fails to match germline, which may point to a read error. This chain connects TRBV25-1 to TRBJ1-1; D is possibly TRBD1 (6 bases). The CDR3 runs to 16 residues. CDR1 and CDR2 from the germline V gene are MGHDK and SYGVNS. The DNA of the CDR3 is TGTGCCAGCAGTGAATTCGGGGGCCGCTTGAACGCTGAAGCTTTCTTT. This gives the protein CASSEFGGRLNAEAFF.

The chain couples TRBV7-9 to TRBJ2-5; 12 nucleotides line up with TRBD2. Trimming removed 6 bases from V and 5 bases from J; junction bases left unmatched: 4. The CDR3 contains 14 residues. Looked up from germline, CDR1 is SEHNR and CDR2 is FQNEAQ (reference sequence). CDR3 protein: CASSLGLAGETQYF. DNA for the CDR3: TGTGCCAGCAGTCTAGGACTAGCGGGGGAGACCCAGTACTTC. Looking up the rest from reference TRBV7-9 and TRBJ2-5 gives the full variable domain: DTGVSQNPRHKITKRGQNVTFRCDPISEHNRLYWYRQTLGQGPEFLTYFQNEAQLEKSRLLSDRFSAERPKGSFSTLEIQRTEQGDSAMYLCASSLGLAGETQYFGPGTRLLVL.

The V and J genes are TRBV29-1 and TRBJ2-5; possibly TRBD2 for D (5 bases). The CDR3 runs to 13 residues. Germline V gene data show CDR1 as SQVTM and CDR2 as ANQGSEA. Trimming pared 2 bases from V and 5 bases from J, leaving 12 bases between. The CDR3 is CSVEPSWEETQYF. The CDR3 DNA follows: TGCAGCGTTGAACCTAGCTGGGAGGAGACCCAGTACTTC. Looking up the rest from reference TRBV29-1 and TRBJ2-5 gives the full variable domain: SAVISQKPSRDICQRGTSLTIQCQVDSQVTMMFWYRQQPGQSLTLIATANQGSEATYESGFVIDKFPISRPNLTFSTLTVSNMSPEDSSIYLCSVEPSWEETQYFGPGTRLLVL.

The sample holds one count of this clone. The CDR3 DNA sequence: TGTGCCAGCAGCTTGGGGGGTAGCGGGGGAGAGACCCAGTACTTC. Translation gives CASSLGGSGGETQYF. The chain has TRBV5-4 and TRBJ2-5, with 9 bases fitting TRBD2. This CDR3 has 15 residues. With V trimmed by 0 bases and J by 4 bases, 4 bases remained unmatched. The germline V gene encodes CDR1 SGHNT and CDR2 YYREEE (reference sequence).

The rearrangement links TRBV6-5 to TRBJ2-1; 7 bases fit TRBD1. The CDR3 contains 14 residues. From germline, CDR1 is MNHEY and CDR2 SVGAGI. The V and J ends lost 6 bases and 5 bases, in that order; junction bases with no gene match: 7. CDR3 sequence reads: CASRSAGQDNEQFF. CDR3 in DNA: TGTGCCAGCAGGTCCGCCGGACAGGACAATGAGCAGTTCTTC.

This rearrangement joins TRBV6-1 to TRBJ1-4, with 7 bases aligning to TRBD1. V gave up 3 bases and J gave up 7 bases; unmatched junction bases: 14. Germline V gene data show CDR1 as MNHNS and CDR2 as SASEGT. The CDR3 is 17 amino acids. The CDR3 protein is CASSDVQGVWVVEKLFF. DNA of the CDR3: TGTGCCAGCAGTGACGTTCAGGGGGTTTGGGTTGTTGAAAAACTGTTTTTT.

The V gene is TRBV27, the J gene TRBJ1-1; tentatively, D is TRBD1 (6 bases). This CDR3 has 17 amino acids. The V gene's germline CDR1 is MNHEY and CDR2 SMNVEV (reference sequence). Between the trimmed V and J ends, which lost 8 bases and 0 bases, there was a span of 22 bases. CDR3 amino acids: CASFPPGVGYLNTEAFF. Here the CDR3 DNA reads TGTGCCAGCTTCCCCCCAGGGGTAGGGTACTTGAACACTGAAGCTTTCTTT.

The chain uses TRBV30 and TRBJ2-6; the D call may be TRBD1 or TRBD2 (6 bases each). This CDR3 has 15 residues. Trimming removed 0 bases at V and 1 base at J, with 7 bases between. The germline V gene encodes CDR1 GTSNPN and CDR2 SVGIG (reference sequence). The CDR3 is CAWSVGGSGANVLTF. The CDR3 nucleotides read TGTGCCTGGAGTGTAGGGGGGTCTGGGGCCAACGTCCTGACTTTC.

The gene calls are TRBV7-3 and TRBJ2-2; 11 bases are shared with TRBD2. Per germline, CDR1 SGHTA and CDR2 FQGTGA. The CDR3 consists of 18 residues. V lost 0 bases, J lost 4 bases, and 7 bases stayed unmatched. The CDR3 nucleotides read TGTGCCAGCAGCTTAACCGCTAGCGGGGGGCCAATCACCGGGGAGCTGTTTTTT. Translated: CASSLTASGGPITGELFF. Together with reference TRBV7-3 and TRBJ2-2, the CDR3 gives the full variable domain: GAGVSQTPSNKVTEKGKYVELRCDPISGHTALYWYRQSLGQGPEFLIYFQGTGAADDSGLPNDRFFAVRPEGSVSTLKIQRTERGDSAVYLCASSLTASGGPITGELFFGEGSRLTVL.

This clone was detected only once. The genes are TRBV5-1 and TRBJ1-2; TRBD1 agrees at 7 bases. Germline V gene sequence: CDR1 SGHRS, CDR2 YFSETQ. After removal of 0 bases from V and 4 bases from J, the junction contained 0 bases not matched to a gene. This CDR3 has 13 amino acids. CDR3 sequence (DNA): TGCGCCAGCAGCTTGGGGGACAGCTATGGCTACACCTTC. Translating gives CASSLGDSYGYTF.

The gene calls are TRBV30 and TRBJ1-2; the D gene is possibly TRBD1 (6 bases). The CDR3 consists of 13 residues. The germline V and J ends were trimmed by 2 bases and 7 bases, with 14 bases remaining between them. Germline CDR1 reads GTSNPN; CDR2 reads SVGIG (reference sequence). CDR3 coding DNA: TGTGCCTGGAGTCGGGGGCCTCCGAGTGGCTACACCTTC. Translating it yields CAWSRGPPSGYTF.